This T cell receptor (beta chain) was sequenced for a study of T cell clonality in common variable immunodeficiency. The study's findings and limits: In common variable immunodeficiency, TCR beta chains reportedly carried fewer deletions and N-nucleotide insertions.

Data came from immunoSEQ multiplex PCR; TCRdb stores just in-frame clones and leaves some out. The sample shows several thousand clones, none of them appearing just once. The sample holds many counts of this clone. What it recognizes is unknown. Sequencing was carried out using peripheral blood mononuclear cells. This TCR was sampled from a human donor with common variable immunodeficiency.

The DNA read from the CDR3 is TGTGCCAGCAGTTTGGTCCCCACAGCACCCAGCTCCTACGAG. Residues: CASSLVPTAPSSYE. The whole CDR3 reads CASSLVPTAPSSYEQYF. The chain combines TRBV27 with TRBJ2-7; no firm D call. The DNA ends 3 residues before the CDR3 does, and the rest of the CDR3 is filled in from the germline J gene. V shed 3 bases and J shed 0 bases, with 18 bases lying between them. Germline CDR1 is MNHEY and CDR2 is SMNVEV (reference sequence). CDR3 length: 17 amino acids.